This TCR beta chain was sequenced in a study of CD8 T cells in Susac syndrome. As for this clonotype: The antigen is not known.

Random hexamers were used to reverse transcribe the RNA input (0.5 to 1 ug). TCRdb itself ran the immunoSEQ multiplex PCR reads through MiXCR, one entry per CDR3 protein. The data hold roughly 120,000 distinct CDR3 sequences, with roughly 95% observed a single time. J gave up 2 bases and V 5 bases, and 4 bases lay outside the gene matches. The germline gives CDR1 MNHEY, CDR2 SVGAGI. The CDR3 consists of 14 residues. Study-level findings and limits: The study recognized that the number of individuals in its TCR sequencing and HLA analysis was relatively small.

Sequencing used CD4+ T cells from PBMCs. The J gene is TRBJ2-5, the V gene TRBV6-5; 8 bases match TRBD1. The receptor's source is a human donor in good health. The CDR3 DNA reads TGTGCCAGCAGTCGGGGGACAGGACAAGAGACCCAGTACTTC. This codes for CASSRGTGQETQYF.